This T cell receptor beta chain emerged from a study of cytomegalovirus exposure and HLA in healthy donors. Points from the study as a whole: A prior analysis recorded that most TCR beta V segments were productive about 87% or about 30% of the time. Using the classifier, cytomegalovirus status was reportedly diagnosed with high specificity and sensitivity. Using a false discovery rate of 0.05, a later analysis showed that approximately 18,000 TCR beta sequences were associated with HLA alleles.

Vbeta (60) and Jbeta (13) primers were used in the PCR. Profiling relied on immunoSEQ multiplex PCR, and the TCRdb table lists in-frame clones only, not all of them. The data show 35,000 to 50,000 clones, over 70% seen once. Worth noting for this clone: Its antigen is still unknown.

The TCR was taken from a man between 50 and 59 years old in good health and CMV-seronegative. Sequenced sample: PBMCs.

The CDR3 sequence is CASRQGSGANVLTF. In DNA, the CDR3 is TGTGCCAGTAGGCAGGGTTCTGGGGCCAACGTCCTGACTTTC. V and J are TRBV19 and TRBJ2-6; possibly TRBD1 for D (5 bases). The V and J ends lost 6 bases and 1 base respectively, with 7 bases between them. This CDR3 comprises 14 residues. Germline CDR1 is LNHDA and CDR2 is SQIVND (reference sequence).